The 30 T cell receptor beta chains reported below all come from one sample, sequenced in a study of cytomegalovirus exposure and HLA in healthy donors. Researchers ran the PCR with 60 Vbeta and 13 Jbeta primers. Method: immunoSEQ multiplex PCR; TCRdb's copy keeps in-frame clones and lacks some. The repertoire holds approximately 160,000 clones, with roughly 73% as singletons. Sample: PBMCs. These receptors were collected from a male donor in good health and CMV-seronegative.

This clone was seen a handful of times. The chain has TRBV19 and TRBJ1-2; 8 bases fit TRBD1. V shed 6 bases, J shed 3 bases, and the junction held 3 bases outside the gene matches. The CDR3 totals 13 residues. Germline V lookup: CDR1 LNHDA, CDR2 SQIVND (reference sequence). The CDR3 bases are TGTGCCAGTAGGTCGACAGGGGACTATGGCTACACCTTC. This encodes CASRSTGDYGYTF.

This clone appeared a single time. The J gene is TRBJ1-2, the V gene TRBV7-2; D remains ambiguous. V was cut by 0 bases and J by 1 base, with 6 bases left in between. Germline-derived CDR1 and CDR2 are SGHTA and FQGNSA. The CDR3 loop spans 14 amino acids. CDR3 sequence reads: CASSLAYSNYGYTF. CDR3 nucleotide sequence: TGTGCCAGCAGCTTAGCTTACAGTAACTATGGCTACACCTTC.

The chain combines TRBV19 with TRBJ2-1; possible D gene TRBD2, 6 bases. The CDR3 consists of 16 residues. Germline loops: CDR1 LNHDA, CDR2 SQIVND (reference sequence). V gave up 5 bases and J gave up 2 bases, with 16 bases separating them. The CDR3, as DNA: TGTGCCAGTAGTCCGCGGGACGGCCTAACCTACAATGAGCAGTTCTTC. It encodes CASSPRDGLTYNEQFF.

Concerning this clone: The junction departs from germline at one end; a sequencing error may be responsible. J is TRBJ1-2 and V is TRBV12-5, with 10 bases fitting TRBD1. There are 17 residues in the CDR3. The germline V gene encodes CDR1 LGHNT and CDR2 FRNRAP. This chain's CDR3 is CASCLVQGQGKAYGYTF. CDR3 DNA: TGTGCTAGTTGTTTGGTACAGGGACAGGGGAAGGCGTATGGCTACACCTTC.

This rearrangement joins TRBV7-2 to TRBJ2-7; 8 bases agree with TRBD2. Trimming at V came to 6 bases and at J to 5 bases, leaving 12 bases not matched to a gene. Germline CDR1 reads SGHTA; CDR2 reads FQGNSA. The CDR3 length is 15 residues. The CDR3 DNA is TGTGCCAGCAGTTTGGGGGGACTAGTGAACGACGAGCAGTACTTC. This sequence encodes CASSLGGLVNDEQYF.

The chain employs TRBV5-1 and TRBJ1-2; D is perhaps TRBD1 (6 bases). Germline V lookup: CDR1 SGHRS, CDR2 YFSETQ. The CDR3 loop spans 15 amino acids. Deletions cut 1 base from V and 4 bases from J, with 14 bases between. DNA for the CDR3: TGCGCCAGCAGCTTGACCCCGACAGGAGTCTATGGCTACACCTTC. This codes for CASSLTPTGVYGYTF. Combining the CDR3 with reference TRBV5-1 and TRBJ1-2 gives the whole variable domain KAGVTQTPRYLIKTRGQQVTLSCSPISGHRSVSWYQQTPGQGLQFLFEYFSETQRNKGNFPGRFSGRQFSNSRSEMNVSTLELGDSALYLCASSLTPTGVYGYTFGSGTRLTVV.

The chain joins TRBV6-5 to TRBJ2-7, with a weak D call TRBD1 (6 bases). Germline values: CDR1 MNHEY, CDR2 SVGAGI. The CDR3 is 14 amino acids. Trimming left V 3 bases short and J 3 bases short, with 12 bases between. The CDR3 region is CASSYGTPGYEQYF. The CDR3 nucleotides read TGTGCCAGCAGTTATGGGACACCTGGCTACGAGCAGTACTTC.

J is TRBJ1-5 and V is TRBV30; D gene ambiguous. Germline loops: CDR1 GTSNPN, CDR2 SVGIG (reference sequence). This CDR3 spans 13 amino acids. The V end lost 0 bases, the J end lost 8 bases, and 11 bases lay between the germline ends. The CDR3: CAWSVLGGEPQHF. CDR3 bases: TGTGCCTGGAGTGTACTTGGCGGGGAGCCCCAGCATTTT. Full variable domain (missing parts from reference TRBV30 and TRBJ1-5): SQTIHQWPATLVQPVGSPLSLECTVEGTSNPNLYWYRQAAGRGLQLLFYSVGIGQISSEVPQNLSASRPQDRQFILSSKKLLLSDSGFYLCAWSVLGGEPQHFGDGTRLSIL.

Note on this clone: Compared with germline, one end of the junction differs, possibly owing to a read error. The sample carries other DNA sequences with the same CDR3. The chain couples TRBV7-9 to TRBJ2-1, with TRBD2 identical over 8 bases. The CDR3 length is 16 residues. Germline-derived CDR1 and CDR2 are SEHNR and FQNEAQ (reference sequence). CDR3: CASSPGTSLSYNEQFF. CDR3 sequence (DNA): TGCGCCAGCAGCCCCGGGACTAGTTTATCCTACAATGAGCAGTTCTTC.

This rearrangement joins TRBV6-1 to TRBJ1-5; 8 nucleotides agree with TRBD1. J lost 6 bases, V lost 3 bases, and 1 base had no gene match. The CDR3 consists of 13 residues. Germline V CDR1 and CDR2: MNHNS, SASEGT. The CDR3 loop is CASSDTGGQPQHF. CDR3 coding DNA: TGTGCCAGCAGTGATACAGGGGGTCAGCCCCAGCATTTT.

This chain uses TRBV10-3 with TRBJ1-5; no firm D call. V lost 1 base and J 5 bases, leaving 6 bases between the germline ends. CDR3 length: 13 residues. CDR1 and CDR2 from the germline V gene are ENHRY and SYGVKD. Here the CDR3 DNA reads TGTGCCATCAGTGAGTACGGGGATCAGCCCCAGCATTTT. Translating it yields CAISEYGDQPQHF.

CDR3 in DNA: TGTGCCACCAGGACTCAGGGGGCTGAAGAGACCCAGTACTTC. Translated: CATRTQGAEETQYF. The chain carries TRBV15 and TRBJ2-5, with TRBD1 matching over 8 bases. Germline V gene lookup returns CDR1 LNHNV and CDR2 YYDKDF (reference sequence). V shed 6 bases, J shed 3 bases, and the junction held 6 bases outside the gene matches. This CDR3 has 14 residues.

The J gene is TRBJ1-1, the V gene TRBV18; possible D gene TRBD1, 5 bases. The CDR3 extends over 14 amino acids. The V gene lost 6 bases and the J gene lost 6 bases, with 17 bases spanning the gap. Germline V CDR1 and CDR2: KGHSH, LQKENI. CDR3 protein: CASSQGLGRSEAFF. The CDR3 DNA reads TGTGCCAGCTCCCAGGGCCTGGGGAGGTCTGAAGCTTTCTTT.

This chain connects TRBV6-4 to TRBJ2-3, with TRBD1 matching 7 bases. V lost 6 bases to trimming and J lost 1 base; unmatched junction nucleotides: 1. The CDR3 is made up of 13 amino acids. Per germline, CDR1 MRHNA and CDR2 SNTAGT. In DNA form, the CDR3 reads TGTGCCAGCAGCACAGGGGGCACAGATACGCAGTATTTT. This codes for CASSTGGTDTQYF.

The chain joins TRBV5-1 to TRBJ2-7; 10 nucleotides line up with TRBD2. Germline CDR1 is SGHRS and CDR2 is YFSETQ. The CDR3 spans 14 residues. V shed 3 bases, J shed 7 bases, and the junction held 7 bases outside the gene matches. Written as DNA, the CDR3 is TGCGCCAGCAGCTCGGGACTAGCGTCTGGAGAGCAGTACTTC. This gives the protein CASSSGLASGEQYF.

This clone was observed once. V usage is TRBV2 and J usage is TRBJ2-5; 13 nucleotides match TRBD2. V lost 5 bases and J lost 11; bases outside the gene matches: 11. CDR3 length equals 15 residues. Germline V gene data show CDR1 as SNHLY and CDR2 as FYNNEI. In DNA form, the CDR3 reads TGTGCCAGCAGTTCCCGTGGACTAGCGGGAGATGAGCAGTACTTC. Its protein is CASSSRGLAGDEQYF.

J is TRBJ1-2 and V is TRBV4-2; D not certain. CDR3 length: 15 residues. V was clipped by 0 bases and J by 2 bases, with 10 bases between them. Germline-derived CDR1 and CDR2 are LGHNA and YNFKEQ. CDR3 in DNA: TGTGCCAGCAGCCAAGAGTACGGACTGAACTATGGCTACACCTTC. Its protein product is CASSQEYGLNYGYTF.

The gene calls are TRBV5-5 and TRBJ2-2; 7 nucleotides align to TRBD2. V lost 0 bases and J lost 3; bases outside the gene matches: 2. The CDR3 loop spans 15 amino acids. CDR1 is SGHKS, CDR2 YYEKEE, per germline (reference sequence). CDR3 nucleotide sequence: TGTGCCAGCAGCTTGGGGACTAGACACACCGGGGAGCTGTTTTTT. Residues: CASSLGTRHTGELFF.

This clone was observed a single time. The chain is built from TRBV28 and TRBJ2-1; no clear D gene. This CDR3 comprises 16 residues. Germline V gene sequence: CDR1 MDHEN, CDR2 SYDVKM. Trimming took off 1 base at V and 0 bases at J, with 10 bases between the two ends. The CDR3 region is CASSLSAASSYNEQFF. Here the CDR3 DNA reads TGTGCCAGCAGTTTATCGGCGGCTTCCTCCTACAATGAGCAGTTCTTC.

The V call is TRBV18, the J call TRBJ2-5; 8 bases are shared with TRBD2. Losses at the gene ends were 2 bases for V and 13 bases for J; bases not matched to a gene: 6. The CDR3 contains 12 residues. In germline, CDR1 is KGHSH, CDR2 LQKENI. The CDR3: CASSPSSAGGYF. CDR3 DNA sequence: TGTGCCAGCTCACCAAGCTCTGCGGGGGGGTACTTC.

This clone was counted between two and nine times. This chain uses TRBV19 with TRBJ1-5; no clear D. In germline, CDR1 is LNHDA, CDR2 SQIVND (reference sequence). Trimming stripped 1 base from V and 3 bases from J, with 4 bases between. The CDR3 is made up of 13 amino acids. CDR3 DNA sequence: TGTGCCAGTAGTATAGGAGTCAATCAGCCCCAGCATTTT. This gives the protein CASSIGVNQPQHF.

This rearrangement joins TRBV7-9 to TRBJ2-5; 7 nucleotides align to TRBD1. In germline, CDR1 is SEHNR, CDR2 FQNEAQ (reference sequence). This CDR3 has 14 amino acids. The V segment lost 5 bases and the J segment 5 bases; nucleotides outside the gene matches: 8. The CDR3, as DNA: TGTGCCAGCAGCGATACAGGGGTAGGGGAGACCCAGTACTTC. It specifies CASSDTGVGETQYF. Complete variable domain (other parts from reference TRBV7-9 and TRBJ2-5): DTGVSQNPRHKITKRGQNVTFRCDPISEHNRLYWYRQTLGQGPEFLTYFQNEAQLEKSRLLSDRFSAERPKGSFSTLEIQRTEQGDSAMYLCASSDTGVGETQYFGPGTRLLVL.

The chain has TRBV5-1 and TRBJ2-7; 9 nucleotides match TRBD1. The CDR3 has 16 residues. Germline V lookup: CDR1 SGHRS, CDR2 YFSETQ. The V segment lost 1 base and the J segment 5 bases; nucleotides outside the gene matches: 10. The CDR3 sequence is CASSLRPGTGTHEQYF. The CDR3 DNA sequence: TGCGCCAGCAGCTTGAGACCCGGGACAGGGACCCACGAGCAGTACTTC.

A remark on this clone: Other nucleotide sequences from this sample produce the same CDR3. The chain combines TRBV4-2 with TRBJ1-2; possibly TRBD1 for D (5 bases). Deletions cut 4 bases from V and 4 bases from J, with 13 bases between. This CDR3 is built from 14 residues. CDR1 is LGHNA, CDR2 YNFKEQ, per germline. The CDR3 DNA is TGTGCCAGCAGCCTCGGGGGGGAGGCCTATGGCTACACCTTC. Its translation is CASSLGGEAYGYTF.

The chain is built from TRBV6-1 and TRBJ1-5; maybe TRBD1 (5 bases). V was trimmed by 3 bases and J by 0 bases, leaving 18 bases between them. Per germline, CDR1 MNHNS and CDR2 SASEGT. The CDR3 extends over 18 amino acids. CDR3 bases: TGTGCCAGCAGTGAGTACGCTAGACAGCCCTATAGCAATCAGCCCCAGCATTTT. Its protein product is CASSEYARQPYSNQPQHF.

The J gene is TRBJ2-5, the V gene TRBV5-1, with TRBD2 matching 8 bases. The V gene's germline CDR1 is SGHRS and CDR2 YFSETQ. The CDR3 extends over 14 amino acids. The trim removed 5 bases at V and 0 bases at J, leaving 3 bases unmatched. For the CDR3, the DNA is TGCGCCAGCAGAGTAGCGGGGTACCAAGAGACCCAGTACTTC. Translated, it gives CASRVAGYQETQYF. Drawing the rest from reference TRBV5-1 and TRBJ2-5, the complete variable domain is KAGVTQTPRYLIKTRGQQVTLSCSPISGHRSVSWYQQTPGQGLQFLFEYFSETQRNKGNFPGRFSGRQFSNSRSEMNVSTLELGDSALYLCASRVAGYQETQYFGPGTRLLVL.

The V call is TRBV2, the J call TRBJ2-3; TRBD2 matches 12 bases. With V trimmed by 7 bases and J by 2 bases, 10 bases remained unmatched. Germline values: CDR1 SNHLY, CDR2 FYNNEI. This CDR3 contains 17 residues. CDR3 in amino acids: CASKGLAGGQSTDTQYF. CDR3 coding DNA: TGTGCCAGCAAAGGGCTAGCGGGGGGGCAATCCACAGATACGCAGTATTTT.

The V and J genes are TRBV28 and TRBJ1-1, with a possible D match to TRBD1 (5 bases). The germline gives CDR1 MDHEN, CDR2 SYDVKM. This CDR3 has 12 residues. V shed 8 bases and J shed 6 bases, with 13 bases lying between them. The CDR3, as DNA: TGTGCCAGCTTGGAGCGGGGCGCTGAAGCTTTCTTT. Encoded protein: CASLERGAEAFF.

This clone was picked up a small number of times. This rearrangement joins TRBV4-3 to TRBJ1-2; D ambiguous. CDR3 size: 16 residues. Germline values: CDR1 LGHNA, CDR2 YSLEER. Trimming removed 0 bases from V and 0 bases from J, with 11 bases in between. CDR3 sequence reads: CASSQDRTGANYGYTF. CDR3 nucleotide sequence: TGCGCCAGCAGCCAAGATAGGACGGGAGCTAACTATGGCTACACCTTC.

The chain joins TRBV30 to TRBJ1-5; no definite D call. Germline CDR1 is GTSNPN and CDR2 is SVGIG (reference sequence). This CDR3 region has 14 residues. The germline V and J ends were trimmed by 0 bases and 1 base, with 7 bases remaining between them. CDR3: CAWSVLGSNQPQHF. Written as DNA, the CDR3 is TGTGCCTGGAGTGTACTCGGGAGCAATCAGCCCCAGCATTTT.